The sequence of this T cell receptor (beta chain) was determined in a study of T cells expressing NK-cell markers. Worth noting for this clonotype: The antigen remains undetermined.

CDR1 is SGHVS, CDR2 FQNEAQ, per germline. This CDR3 spans 13 amino acids. No DNA is given; TCRdb re-called the 5' RACE reads and lists each CDR3 protein once. This sample's table has 400,000 to 500,000 distinct CDR3 sequences. Study findings and constraints: In several donors, dominant clonotypes made up about 25-65% of CD3+CD56-NKG2C+ cells. For 6 or 7 donors, the dominant NKG2C+ clonotypes made up roughly 1.0-8% of their CD8+ T cells.

This TCR was sampled from a woman between 18 and 69 years old in good health. The sample consisted of blood T cells: a sorted CD56 or NKG2C T cell subset, CD4+ or CD8+ T cells, or bulk PBMC T cells (not recorded which). V gene TRBV7-8 combines with J gene TRBJ1-2; TCRdb lists TRBD1, though no DNA is available to test this call. CDR3 loop: CASSPTGSGGYTF.